In its sample, the clone carrying this TCR beta chain was seen once. CDR3 size: 18 residues. Per the germline V gene, CDR1 is LNHDA and CDR2 is SQIVND (reference sequence). V dropped 3 bases and J dropped 7; count of bases not matched to a gene: 9. These data originate in a study of blood T cell repertoires in COVID-19. Study summary: COVID-19 samples collected from the United States, Italy and Spain covered acute and convalescent phases. In each case, the material was cDNA or gDNA derived from T cells, B-cell-depleted T cells, or PBMCs.

Original data processing: Nucleated cell number was recorded as an estimate derived from reference gene primer amplification. Sequencing was performed with immunoSEQ multiplex PCR; in TCRdb, only in-frame clones are kept and a portion is missing. V, J and clone size derive from that table, while D and trimming were established from the DNA sequence. Among approximately 130,000 clones listed, about 83% were seen once. The TCR sequence derives from a human donor in a cohort sampled during active COVID-19. The V call is TRBV19, the J call TRBJ2-2; TRBD2 matches 15 bases. The sample taken for sequencing was peripheral blood. The CDR3 sequence is CASSIRRTSGGASGELFF. DNA for the CDR3: TGTGCCAGTAGTATCCGGCGGACTAGCGGGGGGGCGAGCGGGGAGCTGTTTTTT.